This T cell receptor beta chain appears in the sequencing data of a study of regulatory T cells in long-lasting Graves disease. Overall study results and limits: Persistent Graves' patients had lower TCR diversity than newly diagnosed ones. Limited sample numbers may have lowered accuracy.

Investigators prepared the TCR beta libraries by applying iRepertoire HTBI primers and Arm-PCR of CDR3 regions. TCRdb itself ran the multiplex PCR reads through MiXCR, one entry per CDR3 protein. The sample has about 530,000 distinct CDR3 sequences; about 16% are singletons. Germline V gives CDR1 SGHVS, CDR2 FQNEAQ. The CDR3 consists of 17 residues. The trim removed 3 bases at V and 2 bases at J, leaving 6 bases unmatched. Ten or more counts support this clonotype. Its antigen is undetermined. Time point reported: newly diagnosed GD, antithyroid drugs for less than 3 months. TCR sequences were obtained from RNA taken from PBMCs. The sample was also linked to a second study, of T cells in Graves' hyperthyroidism and ophthalmopathy. That study adds: Uncontrolled infections, other autoimmune diseases, pregnancy or lactation led to exclusion of patients.

The genes are TRBV7-8 and TRBJ2-3; 12 bases align to TRBD2. The sequence was collected from a woman aged 40-65 years with Graves disease. The material sequenced was peripheral blood mononuclear cells (PBMCs), taken at new diagnosis, from a patient treated with antithyroid drugs. The CDR3 here is CASSLLAGGTDTDTQYF. The DNA for the CDR3 is TGTGCCAGCAGCTTGCTAGCGGGGGGGACGGACACAGATACGCAGTATTTT.